These 31 T cell receptor beta chains came from one sample sequenced in a study of blood T cells in healthy people across ages (dated by TCRdb to between 2015 and 2017). Preparation of the library involved 5' RACE. TCRdb lists the instrument as Illumina HiSeq 2500. A second about 6 to 11 cycle PCR used a sample-barcoded 5' primer and a J-beta primer mix. TCRdb's own reprocessing of the public reads used fastp at Q25 and MiXCR and kept productive beta chains. All rows with the same CDR3 protein become a single entry with the most common DNA and genes. Recorded for this sample are about 580,000 distinct CDR3 sequences; around 50% of them occurred a single time. Around 23% of the sample is held by the ten biggest clonotypes. The sequenced material came from blood. The receptors stem from a man older than 75 in good health.

This clonotype was recorded only once. For the CDR3, the DNA is TGCGCCAGCAGCGTTGATAACCTCGCCTACGAGCAGTACTTC. Its translation: CASSVDNLAYEQYF. The rearrangement links TRBV5-1 to TRBJ2-7; D gene ambiguous. The V gene's germline CDR1 is SGHRS and CDR2 YFSETQ. CDR3 size: 14 residues. Trimming took off 4 bases at V and 2 bases at J, with 13 bases between the two ends.

The chain couples TRBV11-2 to TRBJ2-3; maybe TRBD1 (6 bases). Trimming took off 2 bases at V and 3 bases at J, with 12 bases between the two ends. Germline-derived CDR1 and CDR2 are SGHAT and FQNNGV. The CDR3 runs to 15 residues. The CDR3 nucleotides read TGTGCCAGCAGCTTAATTCAGGGGATGACAGATACGCAGTATTTT. It is translated as CASSLIQGMTDTQYF. The variable domain in full, with the rest retrieved from reference TRBV11-2 and TRBJ2-3, is EAGVAQSPRYKIIEKRQSVAFWCNPISGHATLYWYQQILGQGPKLLIQFQNNGVVDDSQLPKDRFSAERLKGVDSTLKIQPAKLEDSAVYLCASSLIQGMTDTQYFGPGTRLTVL.

About this clonotype itself: At one end, the junction sequence differs from germline, possibly due to a read error. The chain carries TRBV14 and TRBJ2-7; D is perhaps TRBD1 (6 bases). This CDR3 spans 19 amino acids. Germline V gene data show CDR1 as SGHDN and CDR2 as FVKESK. In DNA, the CDR3 is TGTGCCAGCAGCCAAGAGAGATCAGGGGCCCCTAACTACTTGTACGGGCAGTACTTC. Its translation: CASSQERSGAPNYLYGQYF.

V gene TRBV28 combines with J gene TRBJ2-7; no definite D call. CDR1 is MDHEN and CDR2 is SYDVKM in the germline V gene. V lost 7 bases to trimming and J lost 0 bases, with 13 bases between them. The CDR3 covers 14 residues. The CDR3 bases are TGTGCCAGCATAGAGGATGGGAACTCCTACGAGCAGTACTTC. This codes for CASIEDGNSYEQYF.

V is TRBV7-6 and J is TRBJ2-1; tentative D call: TRBD2 (6 bases). CDR1 is SGHVS and CDR2 is FNYEAQ in the germline V gene. The CDR3 spans 14 residues. Trimming shortened V by 5 bases and J by 6 bases, and 14 bases separated the two germline ends. CDR3 sequence reads: CASSPRTGVNEQFF. CDR3 sequence (DNA): TGTGCCAGCAGCCCTAGGACGGGGGTCAATGAGCAGTTCTTC.

The rearrangement links TRBV20-1 to TRBJ1-2; a possible D gene is TRBD1 (5 bases). Germline assignment: CDR1 DFQATT and CDR2 SNEGSKA (reference sequence). The CDR3 has 13 amino acids. The V end was cut by 6 bases, the J end by 0 bases, with 11 bases between. CDR3 amino acids: CSAVTETNYGYTF. The CDR3 bases are TGCAGTGCGGTGACAGAAACTAACTATGGCTACACCTTC.

This clonotype was observed many times. The V call is TRBV6-5, the J call TRBJ2-7; no firm D call. Germline values: CDR1 MNHEY, CDR2 SVGAGI. Trimming removed 0 bases at V and 6 bases at J, with 12 bases between. The CDR3 totals 14 residues. CDR3 bases: TGTGCCAGCAGTTACTCGAACGGTGCCCTCGAGCAGTACTTC. It translates to CASSYSNGALEQYF.

In DNA form, the CDR3 reads TGCGCCAGCAGCCAAGATCGCGGGAGTTTGCCCGTCGAGCAGTACTTC. Its protein product is CASSQDRGSLPVEQYF. The chain has TRBV4-3 and TRBJ2-7, with TRBD2 matching over 7 bases. The CDR3 loop spans 16 amino acids. The V and J ends lost 0 bases and 6 bases, in that order; junction bases with no gene match: 11. Germline V lookup: CDR1 LGHNA, CDR2 YSLEER.

The V gene is TRBV11-1, the J gene TRBJ2-1; no firm D call. Deletions cut 5 bases from V and 9 bases from J, with 14 bases between. The CDR3 extends over 13 amino acids. Germline V gene data show CDR1 as SGHAT and CDR2 as FQDESV (reference sequence). For the CDR3, the DNA is TGTGCCAGCAGCCCCCGGACCCCCGGTGAGCAGTTCTTC. Translated: CASSPRTPGEQFF.

The rearrangement links TRBV29-1 to TRBJ2-3; no clear D. Looked up from germline, CDR1 is SQVTM and CDR2 is ANQGSEA. Trimming shortened V by 6 bases and J by 2 bases, and 6 bases separated the two germline ends. The CDR3 runs to 11 residues. CDR3 residues: CSVRVTDTQYF. DNA of the CDR3: TGCAGCGTCCGAGTCACAGATACGCAGTATTTT.

The chain recombines TRBV15 with TRBJ2-3, with 8 bases fitting TRBD2. Trimming took 2 bases from V and 2 from J; bases not matched to a gene: 15. Germline V gene data show CDR1 as LNHNV and CDR2 as YYDKDF (reference sequence). The CDR3 is 19 amino acids. The CDR3 bases are TGTGCCACCAGCAGAACACGGACGGGCGGGGGGTCTAACACAGATACGCAGTATTTT. This sequence encodes CATSRTRTGGGSNTDTQYF.

V usage is TRBV5-5 and J usage is TRBJ2-3; 7 positions agree with TRBD2. Germline CDR1 is SGHKS and CDR2 is YYEKEE (reference sequence). Unmatched junction bases numbered 9, after V lost 0 bases and J lost 2 bases. This CDR3 is built from 17 residues. The DNA of the CDR3 is TGTGCCAGCAGCTTGGCCGGGGGGTCAGGGTACACAGATACGCAGTATTTT. The encoded protein is CASSLAGGSGYTDTQYF. Drawing the rest from reference TRBV5-5 and TRBJ2-3, the complete variable domain is DAGVTQSPTHLIKTRGQQVTLRCSPISGHKSVSWYQQVLGQGPQFIFQYYEKEERGRGNFPDRFSARQFPNYSSELNVNALLLGDSALYLCASSLAGGSGYTDTQYFGPGTRLTVL.

The rearrangement links TRBV12-3 or TRBV12-4 to TRBJ2-2; 11 bases are shared with TRBD2. There are 16 residues in the CDR3. The J segment lost 6 bases and the V segment lost 4 bases, leaving 7 bases of the junction unmatched. CDR3 DNA: TGTGCCAGCAGTTCCCGTATAGCGGGAGGGCCCGGGGAGCTGTTTTTT. This translates into CASSSRIAGGPGELFF.

V is TRBV11-1 and J is TRBJ2-5; TRBD1 or TRBD2 may be the D gene (5 bases each). V lost 6 bases, J lost 2 bases, and 19 bases lay in between. Germline CDR1 reads SGHAT; CDR2 reads FQDESV (reference sequence). The CDR3 is 16 amino acids. CDR3 sequence: CASSHSPSEGQETQYF. The DNA of the CDR3 is TGTGCCAGCAGTCATTCGCCGTCAGAGGGGCAAGAGACCCAGTACTTC.

This clonotype was found once. This chain uses TRBV30 with TRBJ2-1; tentatively, D is TRBD1 or TRBD2 (5 bases each). Germline loops: CDR1 GTSNPN, CDR2 SVGIG (reference sequence). The CDR3 sequence is 15 residues long. The V end lost 5 bases, the J end lost 6 bases, and 20 bases lay between the germline ends. CDR3 DNA sequence: TGTGCCTGGGGGTGGAGGAACAGGTGGATCAATGAGCAGTTCTTC. Protein: CAWGWRNRWINEQFF.

The rearrangement joins TRBV24-1 to TRBJ2-7; TRBD2 matches at 7 bases. J was trimmed by 1 base and V by 10 bases; bases with no gene match: 3. Germline lookup yields CDR1 KGHDR and CDR2 SFDVKD. CDR3 length equals 12 residues. The CDR3 nucleotides read TGTGCCACGCAGGGAGGGTCCTACGAGCAGTACTTC. Translated, it gives CATQGGSYEQYF.

Points on this clonotype: Relative to the germline gene, one junction end is altered; a read error may explain this. The chain carries TRBV20-1 and TRBJ2-7; weak D call: TRBD1 (6 bases). Germline loops: CDR1 DFQATT, CDR2 SNEGSKA (reference sequence). The CDR3 contains 14 residues. CDR3 amino acids: CIAPGQGLSYEQYF. CDR3 coding DNA: TGCATTGCTCCGGGACAAGGGCTTTCCTACGAGCAGTACTTC.

The chain employs TRBV6-6 and TRBJ2-4; the match to TRBD2 covers 13 bases. The closer fit of TRBJ2-7 to the DNA end suggests the J call may be wrong. The germline V gene has CDR1 MNHNY and CDR2 SVGAGI (reference sequence). The CDR3 totals 16 residues. The CDR3 loop is CASSRSLAGGLSEQYF. DNA for the CDR3: TGTGCCAGCAGTCGATCACTAGCGGGAGGGCTAAGCGAGCAGTACTTC.

This clonotype has just a few counts. V and J are TRBV20-1 and TRBJ2-4; 7 positions match TRBD2. Germline V lookup: CDR1 DFQATT, CDR2 SNEGSKA (reference sequence). The CDR3 is 16 residues long. The V segment lost 3 bases and the J segment 1 base; nucleotides outside the gene matches: 9. In DNA, the CDR3 is TGCAGTGCTAGCCCGGGGGGAGGCTCCGCCAAAAACATTCAGTACTTC. It codes for CSASPGGGSAKNIQYF.

The chain is built from TRBV4-1 and TRBJ2-5; D unclear. The J call is in doubt because the DNA end fits TRBJ2-7 better. This CDR3 is built from 14 residues. CDR1 and CDR2 (germline): MGHRA, YSYEKL. The chain's CDR3 is CANGLSDGAYEQYF. The CDR3 DNA follows: TGCGCCAACGGGTTGAGCGACGGAGCCTACGAGCAGTACTTC.

This clonotype was detected ten times or more. V and J are TRBV29-1 and TRBJ2-3; D is undetermined. Trimming shortened V by 7 bases and J by 4 bases, and 15 bases separated the two germline ends. The CDR3 is 13 amino acids. Germline lookup yields CDR1 SQVTM and CDR2 ANQGSEA. The CDR3 sequence is CSARHSRSDTQYF. The CDR3 DNA sequence: TGCAGCGCGCGACATTCGAGGTCAGATACGCAGTATTTT.

The chain combines TRBV3-1 with TRBJ2-5, with 12 bases lining up with TRBD2. Unmatched junction bases numbered 3, after V lost 4 bases and J lost 3 bases. The germline V gene encodes CDR1 LGHDT and CDR2 YNNKEL (reference sequence). The CDR3 length is 15 residues. CDR3 residues: CASSPRLAGEETQYF. The CDR3 DNA reads TGTGCCAGCAGCCCCCGACTAGCGGGAGAAGAGACCCAGTACTTC.

The rearrangement uses TRBV20-1 and TRBJ1-2; TRBD1 aligns across 9 bases. This CDR3 spans 13 amino acids. Unmatched junction bases numbered 7, after V lost 4 bases and J lost 7 bases. CDR1 and CDR2 from the germline V gene are DFQATT and SNEGSKA (reference sequence). CDR3 protein: CSAIGTGWGGYTF. DNA of the CDR3: TGCAGTGCTATCGGGACAGGGTGGGGTGGCTACACCTTC.

The chain employs TRBV5-6 and TRBJ2-7; no definite D call. Trimming cost V 3 bases and J 5 bases, with 18 bases left between them. Germline V lookup: CDR1 SGHDT, CDR2 YYEEEE. This CDR3 has 15 residues. The CDR3 bases are TGTGCCAGCAGCTCGGGTCGGCCCGGCGCGGACGAGCAGTACTTC. This sequence encodes CASSSGRPGADEQYF.

This CDR3 is CASSPGSGYSNQPQHF. In DNA form, the CDR3 reads TGCGCCAGCAGCCCGGGTAGTGGCTATAGCAATCAGCCCCAGCATTTT. The chain uses TRBV4-1 and TRBJ1-5; D ambiguous. This CDR3 is built from 16 residues. The ends were cut back, 4 bases at V and 0 bases at J, with 13 bases in the middle. The germline CDR1 and CDR2 sequences are MGHRA and YSYEKL.

The chain couples TRBV20-1 to TRBJ2-7; D is possibly TRBD2 (5 bases). V was cut by 4 bases and J by 6 bases, with 13 bases left in between. Germline CDR1 is DFQATT and CDR2 is SNEGSKA (reference sequence). The length of the CDR3 is 12 residues. Here the CDR3 DNA reads TGCAGTGCTACGGGGAGCCGATTCGAGCAGTACTTC. Translated: CSATGSRFEQYF.

The chain links TRBV9 to TRBJ1-1; D remains unclear. Germline assignment: CDR1 SGDLS and CDR2 YYNGEE. The V end lost 7 bases, the J end lost 5 bases, and 15 bases lay between the germline ends. The CDR3 is 13 residues long. CDR3 region: CASGPLSGTEAFF. CDR3 nucleotide sequence: TGTGCCAGCGGTCCCTTAAGTGGGACTGAAGCTTTCTTT.

The V call is TRBV6-2 or TRBV6-3, the J call TRBJ2-1; 10 bases match TRBD2. The V segment lost 8 bases and the J segment 5 bases; nucleotides outside the gene matches: 6. The CDR3 is 14 residues long. Germline CDR1 reads MNHEY; CDR2 reads SVGEGT. CDR3 in amino acids: CASVVSGGNNEQFF. The CDR3 bases are TGTGCCAGCGTCGTTAGCGGGGGGAACAATGAGCAGTTCTTC.

The V and J genes are TRBV29-1 and TRBJ2-5, with 12 bases aligning to TRBD2. The V and J ends lost 4 bases and 4 bases, in that order; junction bases with no gene match: 22. From germline, CDR1 is SQVTM and CDR2 ANQGSEA. The CDR3 sequence is 20 residues long. The CDR3 spells CSVGYIRTSGKRAGPETQYF. Here the CDR3 DNA reads TGCAGCGTTGGGTACATCCGGACTAGCGGGAAACGGGCGGGGCCAGAGACCCAGTACTTC.

This chain uses TRBV12-3 or TRBV12-4 with TRBJ2-4; tentatively, D is TRBD1 (5 bases). The CDR3 runs 19 residues. Trimming took 5 bases from V and 3 from J, leaving 26 bases between them. The CDR3 sequence is CASSGFAPTAGFGKNIQYF. The CDR3 DNA reads TGTGCCAGCAGTGGTTTTGCGCCGACAGCTGGTTTCGGCAAAAACATTCAGTACTTC.

A few counts support this clonotype. J is TRBJ2-1 and V is TRBV6-6; the match to TRBD2 covers 9 bases. The V gene end was trimmed by 7 bases and the J gene end by 5 bases; junction bases not matched to a gene: 12. Germline V CDR1 and CDR2: MNHNY, SVGAGI (reference sequence). The CDR3 sequence is 16 residues long. CDR3 region: CASTRAGGRGDNEQFF. The CDR3 DNA reads TGTGCCAGCACCCGAGCGGGAGGCCGCGGGGACAATGAGCAGTTCTTC.